This T cell receptor beta chain derives from a study of CD8 T cells in ankylosing spondylitis. TCRdb itself ran the 5' RACE reads through MiXCR, one entry per CDR3 protein. The profile shows fewer than 150,000 distinct CDR3 sequences, around 7.9% of them singletons. In its sample, this clonotype was seen many times. Its antigen is not identified. CDR1 and CDR2 (germline): LGHDT, YNNKEL (reference sequence). V was trimmed by 1 base and J by 8 bases, leaving 15 bases between them. The CDR3 is 15 residues long. Findings and caveats of the study: Earlier studies detected some motif variants in reactive arthritis synovial fluid and blood.

The chain links TRBV3-1 to TRBJ2-4; D may match TRBD1 or TRBD2 (5 bases each). The sequence was collected from a female donor with ankylosing spondylitis or in good health (not recorded which). The sample consisted of blood, either unsorted or a sorted T cell fraction (not recorded which). In nucleotides, the CDR3 is TGTGCCAGCAGCCAAGCCCTGGGGATGGGGGACATTCAGTACTTC. This translates into CASSQALGMGDIQYF.